This TCR beta chain comes out of a study of technical replicates of blood from a handful of donors. Profiling relied on immunoSEQ multiplex PCR, and the TCRdb table lists in-frame clones only, not all of them. The sample consists of about 70,000 clones, roughly 97% of them appearing once. Per the germline V gene, CDR1 is MNHEY and CDR2 is SMNVEV (reference sequence). Trimming at V came to 2 bases and at J to 5 bases, leaving 3 bases not matched to a gene. The CDR3 runs 15 residues. The TCR was taken from a human donor in good health. The V and J genes are TRBV27 and TRBJ1-5, with 10 bases aligning to TRBD1. Specimen: T cells isolated from PBMCs. CDR3 loop: CASSLIGTGDQPQHF. The CDR3 DNA reads TGTGCCAGCAGTTTAATCGGGACAGGGGATCAGCCCCAGCATTTT.